This note documents a single T cell receptor (beta chain) sequence. TCRdb keeps only in-frame clones here, not all; method: immunoSEQ multiplex PCR. The sample gives some 210,000 clones, around 84% of which show up once; about 20% is in the top ten. The CDR3 is 13 amino acids. Germline trimming cut 5 bases from V and 8 bases from J; bases unmatched to any gene: 4. Germline V gives CDR1 SNHLY, CDR2 FYNNEI. The data were taken from a study of blood T cell repertoires in COVID-19. About the study: Samples taken during acute and convalescent COVID-19 were collected in the United States, Italy and Spain.

This clonotype originated in a human donor in a cohort sampled during active COVID-19. Material for sequencing was peripheral blood. The rearrangement uses TRBV2 and TRBJ1-1, with 11 positions matching TRBD1. CDR3 sequence (DNA): TGTGCCAGCAGTACCGGGACAGGGGGGGAAGCTTTCTTT. Residues: CASSTGTGGEAFF.